Following are 27 T cell receptor beta chains from one sample sequenced in a study of shared clonotypes between healthy human individuals. Here immunoSEQ multiplex PCR was the method, and the copy in TCRdb shows in-frame clones only, minus some. Altogether some 900,000 clones are present, approximately 80% being singletons, with the ten largest covering about 1.5%. The sequenced sample consisted of memory CD4+ T cells sorted from blood. The subset here: CD45RA-negative fraction. These receptors originate from a man between 18 and 35 years old in good health.

This clone was counted a single time. The chain links TRBV7-9 to TRBJ1-2; a possible D gene is TRBD1 (5 bases). Germline V gives CDR1 SEHNR, CDR2 FQNEAQ (reference sequence). There are 15 residues in the CDR3. Deletions cut 4 bases from V and 4 bases from J, with 16 bases between. CDR3 nucleotides: TGTGCCAGCAGCTCTGACAGCCTCTCTCCCTATGGCTACACCTTC. It specifies CASSSDSLSPYGYTF.

This CDR3 is CASSERGPGELFF. CDR3 DNA sequence: TGTGCCAGCAGCGAGAGGGGGCCCGGGGAGCTGTTTTTT. The chain has TRBV9 and TRBJ2-2; 7 nucleotides agree with TRBD1. CDR1 is SGDLS and CDR2 is YYNGEE in the germline V gene. The CDR3 sequence is 13 residues long. J was trimmed by 6 bases and V by 3 bases; bases with no gene match: 2. Full variable domain (rest looked up from reference TRBV9 and TRBJ2-2): DSGVTQTPKHLITATGQRVTLRCSPRSGDLSVYWYQQSLDQGLQFLIQYYNGEERAKGNILERFSAQQFPDLHSELNLSSLELGDSALYFCASSERGPGELFFGEGSRLTVL.

The rearrangement uses TRBV10-1 and TRBJ2-2; TRBD2 might be the D (5 bases). Germline CDR1 reads WNHNN; CDR2 reads SYGVQD (reference sequence). The V end was cut by 6 bases, the J end by 0 bases, with 8 bases between. CDR3 size: 14 residues. CDR3 bases: TGCGCCAGCAGAAGGACTCCGAACACCGGGGAGCTGTTTTTT. Its protein product is CASRRTPNTGELFF.

This clone came up a few times. The chain uses TRBV29-1 and TRBJ2-1, with 7 positions matching TRBD2. The V gene's germline CDR1 is SQVTM and CDR2 ANQGSEA. V gave up 6 bases and J gave up 3 bases; unmatched junction bases: 8. The CDR3 length is 14 residues. In DNA form, the CDR3 reads TGCAGCGTGGCCACTAGCGTCTTCTACAATGAGCAGTTCTTC. Protein: CSVATSVFYNEQFF.

This clone turned up a few times. The chain couples TRBV6-6 to TRBJ2-5, with D perhaps matching TRBD1 (5 bases). The CDR3 is made up of 11 amino acids. V was trimmed by 6 bases and J by 5 bases, leaving 7 bases between them. Germline V gene data show CDR1 as MNHNY and CDR2 as SVGAGI (reference sequence). The CDR3 bases are TGTGCCAGCAGCTCAGGGGAGACCCAGTACTTC. It translates to CASSSGETQYF.

This rearrangement joins TRBV6-1 to TRBJ2-2; D is unresolved. Germline V gene data show CDR1 as MNHNS and CDR2 as SASEGT. The CDR3 is 15 residues long. Trimming removed 4 bases at V and 1 base at J, with 10 bases between. CDR3 in DNA: TGTGCCAGCAGTGCCCAGCCAGGGAACACCGGGGAGCTGTTTTTT. Its translation: CASSAQPGNTGELFF.

The rearrangement links TRBV7-6 to TRBJ2-5; 11 nucleotides agree with TRBD1. Trimming cost V 5 bases and J 4 bases; bases outside gene matches: 6. The germline V gene has CDR1 SGHVS and CDR2 FNYEAQ. The CDR3 extends over 15 amino acids. CDR3 DNA: TGTGCCAGCAGCCTGGGGACAGGGGGAGGAGAGACCCAGTACTTC. Protein product: CASSLGTGGGETQYF.

This clone was detected a few times. The chain employs TRBV9 and TRBJ2-6; D gene ambiguous. The CDR3 loop spans 14 amino acids. V dropped 1 base and J dropped 0 bases, with 2 bases sitting between them. The germline gives CDR1 SGDLS, CDR2 YYNGEE. CDR3 sequence: CASSVTSGANVLTF. The CDR3 DNA sequence: TGTGCCAGCAGCGTAACCTCTGGGGCCAACGTCCTGACTTTC.

This clone appeared a few times. The chain carries TRBV18 and TRBJ1-1; 8 bases align to TRBD1. Germline V gene lookup returns CDR1 KGHSH and CDR2 LQKENI. Trimming took 3 bases from V and 1 from J; bases not matched to a gene: 4. CDR3 length: 15 residues. The CDR3 DNA reads TGTGCCAGCTCACCGGAGGACAGGGAGAACACTGAAGCTTTCTTT. This encodes CASSPEDRENTEAFF. Full variable domain (remainder filled in from reference TRBV18 and TRBJ1-1): NAGVMQNPRHLVRRRGQEARLRCSPMKGHSHVYWYRQLPEEGLKFMVYLQKENIIDESGMPKERFSAEFPKEGPSILRIQQVVRGDSAAYFCASSPEDRENTEAFFGQGTRLTVV.

The chain carries TRBV7-2 and TRBJ2-7; TRBD2 matches 8 bases. V was pared by 5 bases and J by 3 bases, with 6 bases of the junction left unmatched. Germline V gene data show CDR1 as SGHTA and CDR2 as FQGNSA. The CDR3 consists of 14 residues. The CDR3 DNA reads as TGTGCCAGCAGCCAAAGCGGGGGCAGCTACGAGCAGTACTTC. Amino acids: CASSQSGGSYEQYF.

The chain recombines TRBV5-4 with TRBJ2-7; tentative D call: TRBD1 (6 bases). Germline CDR1 SGHNT, CDR2 YYREEE (reference sequence). This CDR3 comprises 16 residues. V was trimmed by 4 bases and J by 2 bases, leaving 19 bases between them. The CDR3 region is CASSTKQGPPPYEQYF. The CDR3 nucleotides read TGTGCCAGCAGCACGAAACAGGGACCCCCGCCCTACGAGCAGTACTTC.

This chain connects TRBV10-3 to TRBJ2-1; 10 bases map to TRBD2. Germline V gene sequence: CDR1 ENHRY, CDR2 SYGVKD. This CDR3 region has 15 residues. V lost 0 bases, J lost 8 bases, and 4 bases stayed unmatched. In DNA, the CDR3 is TGTGCCATCAGTGAGTCACTAGCGGGAAGTCATGAGCAGTTCTTC. It translates to CAISESLAGSHEQFF.

This clone has more than one count but fewer than ten. The chain uses TRBV7-2 and TRBJ2-1; D is perhaps TRBD1 or TRBD2 (5 bases each). CDR3 length equals 15 residues. Germline assignment: CDR1 SGHTA and CDR2 FQGNSA. With 5 bases removed from V and 7 bases from J, the gap between germline ends came to 18 bases. CDR3 in amino acids: CASSNRDQRLNEQFF. CDR3 DNA sequence: TGTGCCAGCAGCAACCGGGACCAGAGATTGAATGAGCAGTTCTTC.

This chain uses TRBV9 with TRBJ1-5; D is undetermined. V dropped 0 bases and J dropped 6 bases, with 4 bases sitting between them. The CDR3 spans 12 residues. Germline lookup yields CDR1 SGDLS and CDR2 YYNGEE. The CDR3 nucleotides read TGTGCCAGCAGCGTAGAGGGTCAGCCCCAGCATTTT. Protein sequence: CASSVEGQPQHF. Based on the CDR3 plus reference TRBV9 and TRBJ1-5, the full variable domain is DSGVTQTPKHLITATGQRVTLRCSPRSGDLSVYWYQQSLDQGLQFLIQYYNGEERAKGNILERFSAQQFPDLHSELNLSSLELGDSALYFCASSVEGQPQHFGDGTRLSIL.

The rearrangement joins TRBV5-1 to TRBJ2-1; 7 positions agree with TRBD2. Germline loops: CDR1 SGHRS, CDR2 YFSETQ. Unmatched junction bases numbered 2, after V lost 2 bases and J lost 0 bases. The CDR3 length is 15 residues. In DNA, the CDR3 is TGCGCCAGCAGCTTAGGACTAGACTCCTACAATGAGCAGTTCTTC. Its translation: CASSLGLDSYNEQFF.

The chain combines TRBV29-1 with TRBJ2-3, with unresolved D. The CDR3 is 12 amino acids. Trimming removed 6 bases from V and 2 bases from J, with 9 bases in between. The germline gives CDR1 SQVTM, CDR2 ANQGSEA. CDR3 protein: CSVTEDTDTQYF. The CDR3 bases are TGCAGCGTAACGGAAGACACAGATACGCAGTATTTT.

The V gene is TRBV18, the J gene TRBJ1-1; D gene uncertain. From germline, CDR1 is KGHSH and CDR2 LQKENI. The CDR3 has 15 residues. Trimming shortened V by 6 bases and J by 2 bases, and 16 bases separated the two germline ends. This chain's CDR3 is CASSAIGWGNTEAFF. Written as DNA, the CDR3 is TGTGCCAGCTCTGCCATCGGATGGGGAAACACTGAAGCTTTCTTT.

The chain employs TRBV30 and TRBJ1-4, with unresolved D. The V gene's germline CDR1 is GTSNPN and CDR2 SVGIG (reference sequence). CDR3 length equals 15 residues. Trimming pared 3 bases from V and 2 bases from J, leaving 13 bases between. The CDR3 loop reads CAWRRIGETNEKLFF. The CDR3 DNA reads as TGTGCCTGGAGACGAATCGGGGAGACTAATGAAAAACTGTTTTTT.

This clone was seen only a few times. The chain recombines TRBV9 with TRBJ2-1; the match to TRBD2 covers 8 bases. The germline gives CDR1 SGDLS, CDR2 YYNGEE. This CDR3 is 15 amino acids long. V dropped 4 bases and J dropped 3; count of bases not matched to a gene: 6. The CDR3 DNA is TGTGCCAGCAGCCCTAAGACTAGCGTCTACAATGAGCAGTTCTTC. Protein: CASSPKTSVYNEQFF.

The rearrangement links TRBV10-3 to TRBJ2-2; 9 positions match TRBD2. CDR3 length equals 16 residues. The V gene end was trimmed by 5 bases and the J gene end by 0 bases; junction bases not matched to a gene: 4. The germline gives CDR1 ENHRY, CDR2 SYGVKD. CDR3 DNA: TGTGCCATCAGTATAATAGCGGGAGCGAACACCGGGGAGCTGTTTTTT. As protein: CAISIIAGANTGELFF.

This chain uses TRBV5-4 with TRBJ2-1, with a tentative D call TRBD1 (5 bases). The germline V gene has CDR1 SGHNT and CDR2 YYREEE (reference sequence). V was trimmed by 0 bases and J by 7 bases, leaving 11 bases between them. The length of the CDR3 is 14 residues. The CDR3 is CASSLVTGSNEQFF. The CDR3 coding sequence is TGTGCCAGCAGCTTGGTTACAGGCAGTAATGAGCAGTTCTTC.

This clone came up once. This specimen includes other DNA sequences encoding the same CDR3. The chain joins TRBV5-1 to TRBJ2-5, with TRBD2 identical over 7 bases. The J segment lost 3 bases and the V segment lost 2 bases, leaving 4 bases of the junction unmatched. The CDR3 extends over 14 amino acids. CDR1 and CDR2 (germline): SGHRS, YFSETQ. In DNA, the CDR3 is TGCGCCAGCAGCTTAGGGCGGGAGAAAGAGACCCAGTACTTC. Amino acids: CASSLGREKETQYF. The full variable domain, its missing parts supplied by reference TRBV5-1 and TRBJ2-5, is KAGVTQTPRYLIKTRGQQVTLSCSPISGHRSVSWYQQTPGQGLQFLFEYFSETQRNKGNFPGRFSGRQFSNSRSEMNVSTLELGDSALYLCASSLGREKETQYFGPGTRLLVL.

The gene calls are TRBV5-4 and TRBJ2-7, with TRBD2 identical over 10 bases. The CDR3 runs 15 residues. Germline trimming cut 5 bases from V and 1 base from J; bases unmatched to any gene: 6. Germline lookup yields CDR1 SGHNT and CDR2 YYREEE (reference sequence). CDR3 DNA: TGTGCCAGCAGTAGAAGCGGGGGGGATTCCTACGAGCAGTACTTC. Translated: CASSRSGGDSYEQYF.

The CDR3 DNA reads as TGCAGTGCTAGATGGGTTTATGGCTACACCTTC. Residues: CSARWVYGYTF. The chain links TRBV20-1 to TRBJ1-2; unclear D gene. Trimming pared 2 bases from V and 5 bases from J, leaving 6 bases between. This CDR3 contains 11 residues. Germline V gene lookup returns CDR1 DFQATT and CDR2 SNEGSKA (reference sequence).

The chain uses TRBV9 and TRBJ2-1; TRBD1 agrees at 7 bases. Trimming cost V 4 bases and J 1 base; bases outside gene matches: 8. This CDR3 has 16 residues. From germline, CDR1 is SGDLS and CDR2 YYNGEE. The CDR3 DNA reads TGTGCCAGCAGCCCCTTAGGGGACAGTTCCTACAATGAGCAGTTCTTC. Residues: CASSPLGDSSYNEQFF.

This rearrangement joins TRBV5-1 to TRBJ2-7; 7 bases map to TRBD1. Unmatched junction bases numbered 12, after V lost 2 bases and J lost 7 bases. This CDR3 comprises 15 residues. The germline V gene encodes CDR1 SGHRS and CDR2 YFSETQ. The CDR3 DNA sequence: TGCGCCAGCAGCTTTCAACAGGGGTGGAATTCGGAGCAGTACTTC. Protein product: CASSFQQGWNSEQYF.

This sequence joins TRBV6-6 and TRBJ1-6; no clear D gene. Between the trimmed V and J ends, which lost 2 bases and 8 bases, there was a span of 7 bases. CDR1 and CDR2 from the germline V gene are MNHNY and SVGAGI (reference sequence). This CDR3 has 13 amino acids. The CDR3 loop reads CASSYGDYSPLHF. CDR3 nucleotide sequence: TGTGCCAGCAGTTACGGGGATTATTCACCCCTCCACTTT.